One and the same sample provided the 8 T cell receptor beta chains below, sequenced in a study of cytomegalovirus exposure and HLA in healthy donors. Clones were read by immunoSEQ multiplex PCR, and TCRdb kept only the in-frame ones, dropping some. The top ten clones hold 1.5% to 2.5% of a sample with about 130,000 clones, around 86% of them seen once. Sequenced: PBMCs. The receptors come from a woman aged 18-29 years in good health and CMV-seronegative.

This chain joins TRBV6-5 and TRBJ2-5; a weak D match, TRBD2 (5 bases). Germline CDR1 is MNHEY and CDR2 is SVGAGI. This CDR3 has 15 amino acids. V was clipped by 10 bases and J by 5 bases, with 23 bases between them. The CDR3 nucleotides are TGTGCCACCCCACTCCCGGATGACTATAGGGAGACCCAGTACTTC. This encodes CATPLPDDYRETQYF.

This clone was counted once. This chain connects TRBV4-1 to TRBJ1-1; TRBD1 aligns across 7 bases. CDR3 size: 17 residues. The germline CDR1 and CDR2 sequences are MGHRA and YSYEKL. With V trimmed by 3 bases and J by 3 bases, 13 bases remained unmatched. The CDR3 protein is CASSHIRGARKDTEAFF. The CDR3 DNA follows: TGCGCCAGCAGCCACATCAGGGGGGCTCGGAAGGACACTGAAGCTTTCTTT.

The chain recombines TRBV5-4 with TRBJ1-3; 10 bases fit TRBD1. The CDR3 sequence is 16 residues long. The V gene's germline CDR1 is SGHNT and CDR2 YYREEE (reference sequence). The J segment lost 0 bases and the V segment lost 3 bases, leaving 3 bases of the junction unmatched. CDR3 loop: CASSWGQGNSGNTIYF. DNA for the CDR3: TGTGCCAGCAGCTGGGGACAGGGGAACTCTGGAAACACCATATATTTT.

The chain carries TRBV18 and TRBJ2-7, with 7 bases that match TRBD2. The germline V gene encodes CDR1 KGHSH and CDR2 LQKENI. J lost 0 bases, V lost 8 bases, and 10 bases had no gene match. The CDR3 has 15 amino acids. DNA of the CDR3: TGTGCCAGCAGCCACCCGGGGGGAGGCTCCTACGAGCAGTACTTC. It is translated as CASSHPGGGSYEQYF.

This clone came up a few times. The V and J genes are TRBV2 and TRBJ2-7; 8 nucleotides align to TRBD1. CDR3 size: 18 residues. CDR1 is SNHLY and CDR2 is FYNNEI in the germline V gene. With 6 bases clipped from V and 0 bases from J, the junction kept 16 bases outside the gene matches. CDR3 nucleotide sequence: TGTGCCAGCAGCATAGGCCGGACAGGGTGGTCCCCCTCCTACGAGCAGTACTTC. Encoded protein: CASSIGRTGWSPSYEQYF.

The chain joins TRBV19 to TRBJ2-3, with TRBD2 as a possible D gene (6 bases). CDR1 is LNHDA and CDR2 is SQIVND in the germline V gene (reference sequence). Trimming cost V 3 bases and J 6 bases, with 13 bases left between them. The CDR3 contains 14 residues. DNA of the CDR3: TGTGCCAGTAGTATCCCGGGAGAAGGGGATACGCAGTATTTT. Translated, it gives CASSIPGEGDTQYF.

This clone was found a few times. The chain carries TRBV7-2 and TRBJ2-5; D might be TRBD1 (6 bases). V lost 1 base to trimming and J lost 5 bases, with 8 bases between them. The CDR3 is made up of 13 amino acids. Per germline, CDR1 SGHTA and CDR2 FQGNSA. The CDR3, as DNA: TGTGCCAGCAGCTTAGTGGGGGCCGAGACCCAGTACTTC. Translated, it gives CASSLVGAETQYF.

This clone showed up just a few times. V and J are TRBV27 and TRBJ2-3; 9 nucleotides match TRBD1. Trimming at V came to 2 bases and at J to 6 bases, leaving 15 bases not matched to a gene. The germline gives CDR1 MNHEY, CDR2 SMNVEV (reference sequence). This CDR3 comprises 18 residues. Here the CDR3 reads CASSLVGISDRGGDTQYF. The CDR3 nucleotides read TGTGCCAGCAGTTTAGTCGGGATTTCGGACAGGGGAGGGGATACGCAGTATTTT.